These 13 T cell receptor beta chains originate from one sample sequenced in a study of T cell responses to AZD1222 COVID-19 vaccine. TCRdb keeps only in-frame clones here, not all; method: immunoSEQ multiplex PCR. There are around 20,000 clones in the sample; almost 85% occur only once, and 15% to 20% lies in the top ten. This specimen was peripheral blood, taken 28 days after the second AZD1222 dose. These receptor sequences come from an adult who received the AZD1222 COVID-19 vaccine.

This clone occurred once. This rearrangement joins TRBV5-5 to TRBJ2-1, with a weak D call TRBD2 (7 bases). The ends were cut back, 4 bases at V and 8 bases at J, with 13 bases in the middle. Germline CDR1 SGHKS, CDR2 YYEKEE (reference sequence). The CDR3 contains 13 residues. CDR3 loop: CASSLGGADEQFF. CDR3 nucleotide sequence: TGTGCCAGCAGCCTGGGGGGGGCCGATGAGCAGTTCTTC.

This chain connects TRBV24-1 to TRBJ1-5; D unresolved. Germline-derived CDR1 and CDR2 are KGHDR and SFDVKD. The CDR3 consists of 15 residues. V lost 4 bases to trimming and J lost 5 bases, with 14 bases between them. The CDR3 nucleotides read TGTGCCACCAGTGACGCGGGTTTCGGTCATCAGCCCCAGCATTTT. This translates into CATSDAGFGHQPQHF.

V gene TRBV4-3 combines with J gene TRBJ1-5; D unresolved. The CDR3 sequence is 14 residues long. Per the germline V gene, CDR1 is LGHNA and CDR2 is YSLEER. V was pared by 4 bases and J by 0 bases, with 7 bases between. Here the CDR3 reads CASSRSYSNQPQHF. The CDR3, as DNA: TGCGCCAGCAGCCGGAGTTATAGCAATCAGCCCCAGCATTTT.

The genes are TRBV27 and TRBJ2-4; D uncertain. Trimming took off 8 bases at V and 7 bases at J, with 12 bases between the two ends. Germline CDR1 MNHEY, CDR2 SMNVEV (reference sequence). CDR3 size: 12 residues. The chain's CDR3 is CASSRYGNIQYF. In DNA, the CDR3 is TGTGCCAGCTCGCGATATGGGAACATTCAGTACTTC.

The chain employs TRBV11-2 and TRBJ1-2; D remains unclear. Per the germline V gene, CDR1 is SGHAT and CDR2 is FQNNGV. Trimming removed 1 base from V and 4 bases from J, with 7 bases in between. The CDR3 extends over 13 amino acids. This CDR3 is CASSLAPGYGYTF. For the CDR3, the DNA is TGTGCCAGCAGCTTAGCCCCAGGCTATGGCTACACCTTC.

J is TRBJ1-1 and V is TRBV15, with D unclear. Germline values: CDR1 LNHNV, CDR2 YYDKDF (reference sequence). This CDR3 is built from 14 residues. Trimming left V 0 bases short and J 6 bases short, with 11 bases between. The DNA of the CDR3 is TGTGCCACCAGCAGAGATCTGTACAGTCCTGAAGCTTTCTTT. Residues: CATSRDLYSPEAFF.

The gene calls are TRBV30 and TRBJ2-2; the D is unclear. V dropped 4 bases and J dropped 0 bases, with 12 bases sitting between them. Germline CDR1 and CDR2: GTSNPN and SVGIG (reference sequence). The CDR3 contains 15 residues. The CDR3 reads CAWKMTQSNTGELFF. The CDR3 DNA sequence: TGTGCCTGGAAAATGACGCAATCGAACACCGGGGAGCTGTTTTTT.

This clone has only a few counts. V is TRBV7-7 and J is TRBJ2-5, with D perhaps matching TRBD1 or TRBD2 (6 bases each). Germline lookup yields CDR1 SSHAT and CDR2 FNYEAQ (reference sequence). V lost 5 bases to trimming and J lost 3 bases, with 13 bases between them. The CDR3 is made up of 14 amino acids. The CDR3 DNA sequence: TGTGCCAGCAGCGCGGTGGGGGGCGAAGAGACCCAGTACTTC. Translating gives CASSAVGGEETQYF. Supplemented by reference TRBV7-7 and TRBJ2-5, the full variable domain reads GAGVSQSPRYKVTKRGQDVTLRCDPISSHATLYWYQQALGQGPEFLTYFNYEAQPDKSGLPSDRFSAERPEGSISTLTIQRTEQRDSAMYRCASSAVGGEETQYFGPGTRLLVL.

The J gene is TRBJ2-7, the V gene TRBV5-1; 11 bases map to TRBD1. The V segment lost 4 bases and the J segment 7 bases; nucleotides outside the gene matches: 13. CDR3 size: 16 residues. CDR1 is SGHRS, CDR2 YFSETQ, per germline. Here the CDR3 reads CASSIARGQGAGEQYF. As DNA, the CDR3 is TGCGCCAGCAGCATTGCCCGCGGACAGGGGGCTGGTGAGCAGTACTTC.

The rearrangement links TRBV7-6 to TRBJ2-1; TRBD2 agrees at 10 bases. The CDR3 runs 16 residues. Trimming at V came to 0 bases and at J to 7 bases, leaving 6 bases not matched to a gene. Germline V gene sequence: CDR1 SGHVS, CDR2 FNYEAQ. CDR3: CASSLAQREGINEQFF. The CDR3 region has the DNA TGTGCCAGCAGCTTAGCCCAGCGGGAGGGGATTAATGAGCAGTTCTTC. The complete variable domain, with remaining parts taken from reference TRBV7-6 and TRBJ2-1, reads GAGVSQSPRYKVTKRGQDVALRCDPISGHVSLYWYRQALGQGPEFLTYFNYEAQQDKSGLPNDRFSAERPEGSISTLTIQRTEQRDSAMYRCASSLAQREGINEQFFGPGTRLTVL.

This clone was observed a few times. V gene TRBV4-1 combines with J gene TRBJ2-1, with 7 bases that match TRBD2. CDR3 length equals 17 residues. The trim removed 1 base at V and 6 bases at J, leaving 12 bases unmatched. Germline CDR1 MGHRA, CDR2 YSYEKL. The CDR3 DNA follows: TGCGCCAGCAGCCAAGTCCTTGGAGGGAGGGCCGGCAATGAGCAGTTCTTC. Protein sequence: CASSQVLGGRAGNEQFF.

This chain's CDR3 is CSGWDHREQYF. CDR3 nucleotides: TGCAGTGGCTGGGACCATCGCGAGCAGTACTTC. The rearrangement joins TRBV20-1 to TRBJ2-7; possibly TRBD1 or TRBD2 for D (5 bases each). Germline V gene sequence: CDR1 DFQATT, CDR2 SNEGSKA (reference sequence). This CDR3 has 11 residues. V lost 7 bases and J 6 bases, leaving 13 bases between the germline ends.

The rearrangement uses TRBV2 and TRBJ2-5; 11 bases are a match to TRBD2. This CDR3 spans 14 amino acids. Germline values: CDR1 SNHLY, CDR2 FYNNEI. V lost 3 bases, J lost 4 bases, and 1 base stayed unmatched. CDR3 bases: TGTGCCAGCAGTGATCTAGCGGGAGGAGAGACCCAGTACTTC. It encodes CASSDLAGGETQYF.